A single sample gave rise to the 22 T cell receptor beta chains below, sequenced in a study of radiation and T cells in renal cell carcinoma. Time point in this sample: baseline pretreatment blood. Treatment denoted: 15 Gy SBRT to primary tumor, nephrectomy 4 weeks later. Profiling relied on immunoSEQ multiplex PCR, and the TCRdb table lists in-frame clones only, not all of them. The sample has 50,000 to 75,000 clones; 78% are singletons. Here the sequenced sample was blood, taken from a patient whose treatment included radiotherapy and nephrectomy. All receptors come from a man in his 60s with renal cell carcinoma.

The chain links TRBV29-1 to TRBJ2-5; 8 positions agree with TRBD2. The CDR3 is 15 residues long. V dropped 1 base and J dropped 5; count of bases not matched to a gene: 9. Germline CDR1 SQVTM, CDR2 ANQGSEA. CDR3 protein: CSVEGPGGPWETQYF. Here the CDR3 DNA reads TGCAGCGTTGAAGGCCCGGGGGGGCCCTGGGAGACCCAGTACTTC.

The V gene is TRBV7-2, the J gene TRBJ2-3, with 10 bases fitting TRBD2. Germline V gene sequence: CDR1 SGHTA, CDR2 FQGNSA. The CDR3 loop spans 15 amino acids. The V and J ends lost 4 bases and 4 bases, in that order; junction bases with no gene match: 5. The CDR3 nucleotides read TGTGCCAGCAGCTCACTAGCGGGAATAGCAGATACGCAGTATTTT. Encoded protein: CASSSLAGIADTQYF.

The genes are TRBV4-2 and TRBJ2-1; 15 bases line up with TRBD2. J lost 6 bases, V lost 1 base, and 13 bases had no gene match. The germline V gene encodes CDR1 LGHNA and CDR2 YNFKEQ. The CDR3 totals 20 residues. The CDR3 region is CASSQAQGLAGGWTGNEQFF. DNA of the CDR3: TGTGCCAGCAGCCAAGCGCAGGGACTAGCGGGAGGTTGGACTGGCAATGAGCAGTTCTTC.

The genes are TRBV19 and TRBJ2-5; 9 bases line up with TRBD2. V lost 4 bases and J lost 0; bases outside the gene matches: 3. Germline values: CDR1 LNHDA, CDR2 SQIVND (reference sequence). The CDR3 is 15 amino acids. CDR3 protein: CASSTGLAYQETQYF. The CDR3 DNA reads TGTGCCAGTAGTACAGGACTAGCGTACCAAGAGACCCAGTACTTC.

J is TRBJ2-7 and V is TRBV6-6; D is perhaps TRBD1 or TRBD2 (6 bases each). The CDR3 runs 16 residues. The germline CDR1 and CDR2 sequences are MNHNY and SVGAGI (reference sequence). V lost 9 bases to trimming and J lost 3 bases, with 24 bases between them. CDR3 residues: CASSSGGRGRNYEQYV. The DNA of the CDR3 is TGTGCCAGTTCCTCCGGGGGCAGGGGAAGAAACTACGAGCAGTACGTC.

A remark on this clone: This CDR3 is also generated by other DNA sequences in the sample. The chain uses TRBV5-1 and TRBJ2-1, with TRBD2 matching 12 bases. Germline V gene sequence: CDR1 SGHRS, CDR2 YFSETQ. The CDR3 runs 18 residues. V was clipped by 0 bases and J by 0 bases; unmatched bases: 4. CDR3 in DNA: TGCGCCAGCAGCTTGGGGACTAGCGGGGCGAGCTCCTACAATGAGCAGTTCTTC. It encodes CASSLGTSGASSYNEQFF.

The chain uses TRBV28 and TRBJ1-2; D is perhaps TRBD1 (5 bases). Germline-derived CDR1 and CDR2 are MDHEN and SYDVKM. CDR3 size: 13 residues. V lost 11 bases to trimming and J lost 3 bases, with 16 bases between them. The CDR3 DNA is TGTGCCCTCGGTCGGGGCTCTGACTATGGCTACACCTTC. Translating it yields CALGRGSDYGYTF.

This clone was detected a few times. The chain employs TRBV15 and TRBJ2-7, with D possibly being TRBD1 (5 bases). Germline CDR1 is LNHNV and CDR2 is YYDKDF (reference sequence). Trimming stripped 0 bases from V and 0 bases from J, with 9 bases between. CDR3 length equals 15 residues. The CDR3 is CATSRDPQASYEQYF. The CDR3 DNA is TGTGCCACCAGCAGAGATCCACAGGCCTCCTACGAGCAGTACTTC.

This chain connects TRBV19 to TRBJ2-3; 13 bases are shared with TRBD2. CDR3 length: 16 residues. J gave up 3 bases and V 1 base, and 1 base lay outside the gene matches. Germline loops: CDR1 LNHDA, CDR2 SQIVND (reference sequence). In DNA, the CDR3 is TGTGCCAGTAGTATAGGGGGACTAGCGGGGACAGATACGCAGTATTTT. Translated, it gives CASSIGGLAGTDTQYF.

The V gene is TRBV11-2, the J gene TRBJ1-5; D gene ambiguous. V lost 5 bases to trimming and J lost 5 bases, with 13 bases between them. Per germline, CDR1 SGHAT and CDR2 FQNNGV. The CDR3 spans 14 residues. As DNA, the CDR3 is TGTGCCAGCAGCCAACTGTCGGGATATCAGCCCCAGCATTTT. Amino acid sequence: CASSQLSGYQPQHF. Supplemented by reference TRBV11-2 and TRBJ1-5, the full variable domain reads EAGVAQSPRYKIIEKRQSVAFWCNPISGHATLYWYQQILGQGPKLLIQFQNNGVVDDSQLPKDRFSAERLKGVDSTLKIQPAKLEDSAVYLCASSQLSGYQPQHFGDGTRLSIL.

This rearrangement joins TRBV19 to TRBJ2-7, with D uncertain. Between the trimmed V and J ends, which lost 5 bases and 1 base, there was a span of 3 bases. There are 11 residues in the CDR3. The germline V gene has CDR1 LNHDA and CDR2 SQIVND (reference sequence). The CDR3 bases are TGTGCCAGTAGTCAATCCTACGAGCAGTACTTC. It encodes CASSQSYEQYF.

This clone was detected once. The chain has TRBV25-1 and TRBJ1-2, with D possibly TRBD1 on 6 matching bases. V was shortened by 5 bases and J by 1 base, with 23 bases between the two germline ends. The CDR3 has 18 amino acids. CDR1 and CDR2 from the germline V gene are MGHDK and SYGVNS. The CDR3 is CASSPKVGGQRHNYGYTF. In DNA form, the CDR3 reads TGTGCCAGCAGTCCGAAGGTGGGGGGCCAGCGCCATAACTATGGCTACACCTTC.

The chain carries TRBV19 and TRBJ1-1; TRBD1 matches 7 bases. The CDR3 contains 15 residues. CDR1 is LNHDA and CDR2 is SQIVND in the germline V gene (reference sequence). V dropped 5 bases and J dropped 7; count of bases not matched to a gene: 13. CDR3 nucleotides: TGTGCCAGTAGTCCTGGGACAGACATTTCGATTGAAGCTTTCTTT. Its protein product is CASSPGTDISIEAFF.

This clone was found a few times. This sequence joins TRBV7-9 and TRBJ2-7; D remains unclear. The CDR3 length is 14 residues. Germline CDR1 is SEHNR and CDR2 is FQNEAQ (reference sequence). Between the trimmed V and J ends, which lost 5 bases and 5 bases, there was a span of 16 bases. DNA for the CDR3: TGTGCCAGCAGCCCCATGCTTGTTAGGGACGAGCAGTACTTC. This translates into CASSPMLVRDEQYF. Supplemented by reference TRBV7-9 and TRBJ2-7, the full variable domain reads DTGVSQNPRHKITKRGQNVTFRCDPISEHNRLYWYRQTLGQGPEFLTYFQNEAQLEKSRLLSDRFSAERPKGSFSTLEIQRTEQGDSAMYLCASSPMLVRDEQYFGPGTRLTVT.

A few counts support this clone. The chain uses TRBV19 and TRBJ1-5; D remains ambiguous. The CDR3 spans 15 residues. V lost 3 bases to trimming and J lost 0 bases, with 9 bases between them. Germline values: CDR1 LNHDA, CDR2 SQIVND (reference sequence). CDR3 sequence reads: CASSIPTSSNQPQHF. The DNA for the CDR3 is TGTGCCAGTAGTATCCCGACAAGTAGCAATCAGCCCCAGCATTTT. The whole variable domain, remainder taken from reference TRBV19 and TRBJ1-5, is DGGITQSPKYLFRKEGQNVTLSCEQNLNHDAMYWYRQDPGQGLRLIYYSQIVNDFQKGDIAEGYSVSREKKESFPLTVTSAQKNPTAFYLCASSIPTSSNQPQHFGDGTRLSIL.

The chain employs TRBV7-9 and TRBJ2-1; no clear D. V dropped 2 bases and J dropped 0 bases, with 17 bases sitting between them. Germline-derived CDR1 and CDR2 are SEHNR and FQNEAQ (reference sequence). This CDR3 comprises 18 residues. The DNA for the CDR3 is TGTGCCAGCAGCTTATGGTGGCGTGGGAAGAGCTCCTACAATGAGCAGTTCTTC. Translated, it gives CASSLWWRGKSSYNEQFF.

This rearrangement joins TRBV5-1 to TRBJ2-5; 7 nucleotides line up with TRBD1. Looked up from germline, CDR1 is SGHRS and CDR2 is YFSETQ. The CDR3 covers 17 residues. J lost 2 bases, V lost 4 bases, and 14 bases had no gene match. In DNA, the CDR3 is TGCGCCAGCAGCCCACCCTCGGGGACAGTGGAACAAGAGACCCAGTACTTC. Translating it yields CASSPPSGTVEQETQYF.

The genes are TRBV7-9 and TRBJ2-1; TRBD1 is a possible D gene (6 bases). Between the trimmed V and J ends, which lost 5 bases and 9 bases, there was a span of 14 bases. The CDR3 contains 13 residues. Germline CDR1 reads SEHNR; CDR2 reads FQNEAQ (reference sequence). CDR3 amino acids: CASSTTGLVEQFF. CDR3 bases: TGTGCCAGCAGCACCACAGGGTTAGTTGAGCAGTTCTTC.

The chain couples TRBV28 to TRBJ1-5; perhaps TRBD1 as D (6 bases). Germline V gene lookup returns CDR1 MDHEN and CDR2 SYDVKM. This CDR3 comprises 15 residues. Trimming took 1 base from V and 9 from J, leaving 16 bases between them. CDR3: CASSLFGTPVGPQHF. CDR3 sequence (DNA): TGTGCCAGCAGTTTATTTGGGACACCCGTAGGGCCCCAGCATTTT.

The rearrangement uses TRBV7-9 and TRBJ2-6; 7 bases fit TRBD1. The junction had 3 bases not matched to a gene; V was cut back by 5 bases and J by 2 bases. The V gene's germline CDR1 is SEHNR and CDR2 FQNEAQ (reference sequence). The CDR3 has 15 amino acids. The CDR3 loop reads CASSPDRAGANVLTF. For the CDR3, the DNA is TGTGCCAGCAGCCCTGACAGGGCTGGGGCCAACGTCCTGACTTTC. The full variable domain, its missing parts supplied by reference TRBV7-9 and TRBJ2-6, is DTGVSQNPRHKITKRGQNVTFRCDPISEHNRLYWYRQTLGQGPEFLTYFQNEAQLEKSRLLSDRFSAERPKGSFSTLEIQRTEQGDSAMYLCASSPDRAGANVLTFGAGSRLTVL.

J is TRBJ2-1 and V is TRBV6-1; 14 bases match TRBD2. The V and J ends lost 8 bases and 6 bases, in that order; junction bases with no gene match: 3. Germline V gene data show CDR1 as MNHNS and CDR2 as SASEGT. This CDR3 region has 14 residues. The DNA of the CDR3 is TGTGCCAGCCGGACTAGCGGGAGGTCCAATGAGCAGTTCTTC. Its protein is CASRTSGRSNEQFF.

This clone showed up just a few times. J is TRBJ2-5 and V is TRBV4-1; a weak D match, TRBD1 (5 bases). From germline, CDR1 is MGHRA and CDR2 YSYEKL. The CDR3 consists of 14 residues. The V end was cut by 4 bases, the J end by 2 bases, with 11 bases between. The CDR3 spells CASSPTGNQETQYF. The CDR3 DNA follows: TGCGCCAGCAGCCCAACAGGAAATCAAGAGACCCAGTACTTC.